The sequence of this T cell receptor beta chain was determined in a study of blood T cell repertoires in COVID-19. This CDR3 has 13 amino acids. The ends were cut back, 5 bases at V and 7 bases at J, with 9 bases in the middle. Germline CDR1 reads MGHDK; CDR2 reads SYGVNS. Libraries were prepared by immunoSEQ multiplex PCR; TCRdb keeps only in-frame clonotypes and omits some of them. The sample lists a few hundred thousand clones, 86% occurring once. This receptor was obtained from a woman in her 70s with COVID-19, enrolled during active disease. V is TRBV25-1 and J is TRBJ1-6; a possible D gene is TRBD1 (6 bases). The sample was peripheral blood. This chain's CDR3 is CASSPGDNSPLHF. For the CDR3, the DNA is TGTGCCAGCAGTCCAGGGGACAATTCACCCCTCCACTTT.